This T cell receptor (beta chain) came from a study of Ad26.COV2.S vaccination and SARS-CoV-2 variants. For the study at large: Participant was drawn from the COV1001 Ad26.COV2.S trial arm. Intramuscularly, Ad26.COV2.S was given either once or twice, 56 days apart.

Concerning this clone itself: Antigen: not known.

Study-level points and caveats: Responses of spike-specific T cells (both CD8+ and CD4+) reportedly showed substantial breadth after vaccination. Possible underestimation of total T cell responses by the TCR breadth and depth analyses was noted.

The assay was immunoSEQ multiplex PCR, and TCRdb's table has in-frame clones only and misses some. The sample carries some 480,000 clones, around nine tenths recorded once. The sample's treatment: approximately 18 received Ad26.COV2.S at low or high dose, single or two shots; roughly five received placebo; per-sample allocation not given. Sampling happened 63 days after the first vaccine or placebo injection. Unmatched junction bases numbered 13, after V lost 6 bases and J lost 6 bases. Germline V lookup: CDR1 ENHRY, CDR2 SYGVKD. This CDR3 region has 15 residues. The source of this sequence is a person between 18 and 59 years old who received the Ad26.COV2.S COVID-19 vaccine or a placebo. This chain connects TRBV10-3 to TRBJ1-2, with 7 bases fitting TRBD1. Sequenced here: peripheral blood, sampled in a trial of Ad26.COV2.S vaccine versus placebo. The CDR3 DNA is TGTGCCATCAGGGCCCACCGGGACAGACAAGATGGCTACACCTTC. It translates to CAIRAHRDRQDGYTF.